The next 27 T cell receptor beta chains were all read from a single sample in a study of memory CD4+ T cells and cytomegalovirus serostatus (dated by TCRdb to about 2019). Libraries were constructed by the immunoSEQ multiplex PCR assay. The source is immuneACCESS, and TCRdb retained only in-frame sequences with V and J called. Part of the clones is not carried over; for the studies checked, unresolved V genes explain less than half of this, and the remainder is unexplained. This sample gives 85,000 to 100,000 clones in total; under 90% of them show up just once. Clones ranked in the top ten supply 3.6% of the sample. A FACSAria II was used to sort memory CD4+ T cells, defined as single viable CD3+CD4+CD8-CD45RO+ cells. Sequencing was carried out using memory CD4+ T cells from blood. The receptors shown here come from an adult in good health and CMV-seropositive.

This clone was counted between two and nine times. The chain links TRBV7-9 to TRBJ1-2, with 8 nucleotides matching TRBD1. Germline lookup yields CDR1 SEHNR and CDR2 FQNEAQ (reference sequence). The CDR3 totals 15 residues. With V trimmed by 2 bases and J by 2 bases, 4 bases remained unmatched. The CDR3 loop reads CASSLTTGVNYGYTF. Here the CDR3 DNA reads TGTGCCAGCAGCTTAACGACAGGGGTCAACTATGGCTACACCTTC. The variable domain in full, with the rest retrieved from reference TRBV7-9 and TRBJ1-2, is DTGVSQNPRHKITKRGQNVTFRCDPISEHNRLYWYRQTLGQGPEFLTYFQNEAQLEKSRLLSDRFSAERPKGSFSTLEIQRTEQGDSAMYLCASSLTTGVNYGYTFGSGTRLTVV.

The CDR3 nucleotides are TGTGCCAGCAGTCCCCCGGGCCCTAATGAAAAACTGTTTTTT. It codes for CASSPPGPNEKLFF. The chain uses TRBV6-6 and TRBJ1-4; D unclear. This CDR3 contains 14 residues. V lost 5 bases and J lost 3, with 10 bases in between. Germline V lookup: CDR1 MNHNY, CDR2 SVGAGI (reference sequence).

The rearrangement joins TRBV6-6 to TRBJ2-7, with TRBD1 matching over 7 bases. Germline V gene data show CDR1 as MNHNY and CDR2 as SVGAGI (reference sequence). This CDR3 spans 14 amino acids. V dropped 8 bases and J dropped 9; count of bases not matched to a gene: 16. DNA of the CDR3: TGTGCCAGCGCGGTTCGGGACAGAGGACTCAGGCAGTACTTC. The encoded protein is CASAVRDRGLRQYF.

The rearrangement joins TRBV5-1 to TRBJ2-3; 11 nucleotides line up with TRBD1. Trimming at V came to 4 bases and at J to 4 bases, leaving 2 bases not matched to a gene. Germline values: CDR1 SGHRS, CDR2 YFSETQ. There are 14 residues in the CDR3. The CDR3 nucleotides read TGCGCCAGCAGCGGGGGACAGGGGGCAGATACGCAGTATTTT. It codes for CASSGGQGADTQYF.

V gene TRBV5-5 combines with J gene TRBJ1-2, with a tentative D call TRBD1 (6 bases). Germline loops: CDR1 SGHKS, CDR2 YYEKEE (reference sequence). V dropped 0 bases and J dropped 4 bases, with 13 bases sitting between them. There are 15 residues in the CDR3. As DNA, the CDR3 is TGTGCCAGCAGCTTGGTTCCAGGGGACGGCTATGGCTACACCTTC. This codes for CASSLVPGDGYGYTF.

The chain joins TRBV7-6 to TRBJ2-1, with TRBD2 matching over 11 bases. The CDR3 is 15 amino acids. V gave up 3 bases and J gave up 7 bases; unmatched junction bases: 5. In germline, CDR1 is SGHVS, CDR2 FNYEAQ. CDR3 sequence reads: CASSLVSSGRNEQFF. CDR3 nucleotide sequence: TGTGCCAGCAGCTTGGTGTCTAGCGGGAGGAATGAGCAGTTCTTC.

V gene TRBV19 combines with J gene TRBJ2-7, with TRBD2 identical over 11 bases. V lost 3 bases, J lost 7 bases, and 8 bases stayed unmatched. The germline V gene encodes CDR1 LNHDA and CDR2 SQIVND (reference sequence). The CDR3 length is 15 residues. The CDR3 DNA follows: TGTGCCAGTAGTATCGTGACTAGCGGGATCAAGGAGCAGTACTTC. Translation: CASSIVTSGIKEQYF.

This clone has a handful of counts. The chain recombines TRBV2 with TRBJ1-2, with 7 nucleotides matching TRBD1. V lost 5 bases and J lost 14; bases outside the gene matches: 11. Per germline, CDR1 SNHLY and CDR2 FYNNEI. The CDR3 covers 12 residues. This chain's CDR3 is CASSYSDRERTF. CDR3 sequence (DNA): TGTGCCAGCAGTTATAGCGACAGGGAACGGACCTTC.

The chain links TRBV5-4 to TRBJ2-1, with TRBD2 identical over 12 bases. The V gene's germline CDR1 is SGHNT and CDR2 YYREEE (reference sequence). V lost 4 bases to trimming and J lost 6 bases; unmatched junction nucleotides: 8. The CDR3 totals 16 residues. Here the CDR3 reads CASSPSTSGSRNEQFF. Written as DNA, the CDR3 is TGTGCCAGCAGCCCTTCGACTAGCGGGAGTCGCAATGAGCAGTTCTTC.

This chain connects TRBV28 to TRBJ1-3; D is undetermined. Germline lookup yields CDR1 MDHEN and CDR2 SYDVKM. The CDR3 extends over 13 amino acids. V was trimmed by 10 bases and J by 0 bases, leaving 10 bases between them. The CDR3 sequence is CATNYTSGNTIYF. The CDR3 nucleotides read TGTGCCACCAACTACACCTCTGGAAACACCATATATTTT.

This clone showed up just a few times. The rearrangement joins TRBV2 to TRBJ2-1; TRBD2 might be the D (6 bases). Deletions cut 3 bases from V and 4 bases from J, with 10 bases between. The CDR3 spans 14 residues. CDR1 is SNHLY, CDR2 FYNNEI, per germline. The CDR3 sequence is CASSDREVYNEQFF. The CDR3 nucleotides read TGTGCCAGCAGTGACAGGGAGGTTTACAATGAGCAGTTCTTC.

The chain has TRBV5-4 and TRBJ1-3; TRBD1 matches 7 bases. The V gene's germline CDR1 is SGHNT and CDR2 YYREEE (reference sequence). This CDR3 comprises 15 residues. Trimming at V came to 5 bases and at J to 0 bases, leaving 5 bases not matched to a gene. The CDR3 DNA is TGTGCCAGCAGTCGCCAGGGGGGCTCTGGAAACACCATATATTTT. This gives the protein CASSRQGGSGNTIYF.

The gene calls are TRBV11-3 and TRBJ1-2; D uncertain. This CDR3 comprises 15 residues. With 1 base removed from V and 1 base from J, the gap between germline ends came to 10 bases. Germline V gives CDR1 SGHNT, CDR2 YENEEA. CDR3 in DNA: TGTGCCAGCAGCTTAGGTACGGCCAATAACTATGGCTACACCTTC. This translates into CASSLGTANNYGYTF.

The chain has TRBV18 and TRBJ1-4; possibly TRBD1 for D (5 bases). The CDR3 is 15 amino acids. The V end lost 0 bases, the J end lost 5 bases, and 10 bases lay between the germline ends. CDR1 and CDR2 from the germline V gene are KGHSH and LQKENI. CDR3 coding DNA: TGTGCCAGCTCACCACCGGGGGTGGGCAATGAAAAACTGTTTTTT. Amino acid sequence: CASSPPGVGNEKLFF.

This chain joins TRBV5-1 and TRBJ2-3; weak D call: TRBD2 (7 bases). CDR3 size: 17 residues. Germline CDR1 and CDR2: SGHRS and YFSETQ. The ends were cut back, 2 bases at V and 4 bases at J, with 20 bases in the middle. This chain's CDR3 is CASSLSIGGGGADTQYF. The CDR3 DNA reads TGCGCCAGCAGCTTATCAATCGGGGGAGGGGGAGCAGATACGCAGTATTTT.

V and J are TRBV2 and TRBJ2-1; 8 bases map to TRBD2. CDR3 length equals 14 residues. V was clipped by 3 bases and J by 6 bases; unmatched bases: 4. The germline CDR1 and CDR2 sequences are SNHLY and FYNNEI. The CDR3, as DNA: TGTGCCAGCAGTGATACCGGGACTAGCAATGAGCAGTTCTTC. Translated, it gives CASSDTGTSNEQFF.

This clone was seen just once. The V gene is TRBV9, the J gene TRBJ2-7; 7 bases agree with TRBD2. Looked up from germline, CDR1 is SGDLS and CDR2 is YYNGEE. This CDR3 is built from 12 residues. The J segment lost 3 bases and the V segment lost 4 bases, leaving 1 base of the junction unmatched. CDR3 in DNA: TGTGCCAGCAGCAGGGAGGGCTACGAGCAGTACTTC. This translates into CASSREGYEQYF.

The rearrangement links TRBV4-3 to TRBJ2-7; 9 bases are shared with TRBD2. Germline CDR1 LGHNA, CDR2 YSLEER. This CDR3 spans 15 amino acids. The trim removed 4 bases at V and 3 bases at J, leaving 7 bases unmatched. CDR3 loop: CASSRVAGVDYEQYF. The DNA for the CDR3 is TGCGCCAGCAGCCGAGTAGCGGGAGTAGACTACGAGCAGTACTTC.

The V call is TRBV19, the J call TRBJ2-4; D is unresolved. Trimming shortened V by 4 bases and J by 5 bases, and 9 bases separated the two germline ends. Per germline, CDR1 LNHDA and CDR2 SQIVND (reference sequence). The CDR3 contains 13 residues. The CDR3 DNA follows: TGTGCCAGTAGTAGTTTGGCCCAAAACATTCAGTACTTC. Translating it yields CASSSLAQNIQYF.

V usage is TRBV9 and J usage is TRBJ2-6, with TRBD1 matching 8 bases. V trimming: 4 bases; J trimming: 3 bases; junction bases outside the gene matches: 9. The germline V gene has CDR1 SGDLS and CDR2 YYNGEE. CDR3 length equals 17 residues. The CDR3 here is CASSSAGRGRGANVLTF. The CDR3 coding sequence is TGTGCCAGCAGCTCCGCTGGCAGGGGGCGTGGGGCCAACGTCCTGACTTTC.

The rearrangement joins TRBV29-1 to TRBJ2-1; maybe TRBD1 (5 bases). The germline V and J ends were trimmed by 6 bases and 0 bases, with 12 bases remaining between them. This CDR3 is 14 amino acids long. Germline CDR1 SQVTM, CDR2 ANQGSEA. CDR3 region: CSVRAHSSYNEQFF. CDR3 sequence (DNA): TGCAGCGTCAGGGCTCATAGCTCCTACAATGAGCAGTTCTTC.

This chain joins TRBV5-1 and TRBJ1-1; possible D gene TRBD1, 5 bases. CDR1 is SGHRS and CDR2 is YFSETQ in the germline V gene. Trimming removed 5 bases from V and 1 base from J, with 12 bases in between. CDR3 length: 14 residues. This chain's CDR3 is CASSPGTTNTEAFF. CDR3 sequence (DNA): TGCGCCAGCAGTCCGGGGACCACGAACACTGAAGCTTTCTTT.

This chain connects TRBV4-1 to TRBJ2-2; D may be TRBD1 (6 bases). V lost 3 bases and J lost 5, with 10 bases in between. This CDR3 comprises 14 residues. Germline assignment: CDR1 MGHRA and CDR2 YSYEKL. CDR3 sequence reads: CASSQLQGTGELFF. The CDR3, as DNA: TGCGCCAGCAGCCAGTTACAGGGAACCGGGGAGCTGTTTTTT.

The rearrangement joins TRBV2 to TRBJ1-2; 7 bases are a match to TRBD1. Germline values: CDR1 SNHLY, CDR2 FYNNEI. The CDR3 contains 15 residues. V lost 0 bases to trimming and J lost 4 bases; unmatched junction nucleotides: 5. The CDR3 DNA follows: TGTGCCAGCAGTGAAGCGACAGGGATTCGCTATGGCTACACCTTC. Translating gives CASSEATGIRYGYTF.

This rearrangement joins TRBV14 to TRBJ2-5, with 8 nucleotides matching TRBD2. V lost 0 bases, J lost 5 bases, and 8 bases stayed unmatched. CDR1 and CDR2 (germline): SGHDN, FVKESK. This CDR3 is built from 16 residues. DNA for the CDR3: TGTGCCAGCAGCCAAGATCGGTCGGGAGGGACGGAGACCCAGTACTTC. Translation gives CASSQDRSGGTETQYF.

The rearrangement links TRBV6-6 to TRBJ2-2, with a weak D call TRBD1 (6 bases). Looked up from germline, CDR1 is MNHNY and CDR2 is SVGAGI (reference sequence). The CDR3 runs to 14 residues. V lost 6 bases, J lost 3 bases, and 11 bases lay in between. CDR3 DNA sequence: TGTGCCAGCAGACTTTCAGGGGACACCGGGGAGCTGTTTTTT. It encodes CASRLSGDTGELFF.

The V and J genes are TRBV19 and TRBJ2-6; no firm D call. The V end lost 2 bases, the J end lost 0 bases, and 5 bases lay between the germline ends. The CDR3 loop spans 15 amino acids. CDR1 and CDR2 (germline): LNHDA, SQIVND (reference sequence). The CDR3 reads CASSIISSGANVLTF. DNA of the CDR3: TGTGCCAGTAGTATAATCAGCTCTGGGGCCAACGTCCTGACTTTC. The variable domain in full, completed from reference TRBV19 and TRBJ2-6, reads DGGITQSPKYLFRKEGQNVTLSCEQNLNHDAMYWYRQDPGQGLRLIYYSQIVNDFQKGDIAEGYSVSREKKESFPLTVTSAQKNPTAFYLCASSIISSGANVLTFGAGSRLTVL.